This TCR beta chain derives from a study of T cell repertoires in cytomegalovirus infection. The CDR3 totals 11 residues, both ends included. Looked up from germline, CDR1 is MGHRA and CDR2 is YSYEKL. Notes on this clonotype: No DNA is shown, since the ends of the CDR3 on it are uncertain; the CDR3 is the one TCRdb lists.

A single record per CDR3 protein comes from TCRdb applying MiXCR to the reads. The data hold roughly 630,000 distinct CDR3 sequences, with about 24% observed a single time. This chain joins TRBV4-1 and TRBJ1-2. The origin of this receptor is a human donor in good health (CMV status not recorded). Some clones in this sample may be carry-over from other donors' samples. What was sequenced was CD8+ T cells from PBMCs. The CDR3 here is CASSQSYGCTF.